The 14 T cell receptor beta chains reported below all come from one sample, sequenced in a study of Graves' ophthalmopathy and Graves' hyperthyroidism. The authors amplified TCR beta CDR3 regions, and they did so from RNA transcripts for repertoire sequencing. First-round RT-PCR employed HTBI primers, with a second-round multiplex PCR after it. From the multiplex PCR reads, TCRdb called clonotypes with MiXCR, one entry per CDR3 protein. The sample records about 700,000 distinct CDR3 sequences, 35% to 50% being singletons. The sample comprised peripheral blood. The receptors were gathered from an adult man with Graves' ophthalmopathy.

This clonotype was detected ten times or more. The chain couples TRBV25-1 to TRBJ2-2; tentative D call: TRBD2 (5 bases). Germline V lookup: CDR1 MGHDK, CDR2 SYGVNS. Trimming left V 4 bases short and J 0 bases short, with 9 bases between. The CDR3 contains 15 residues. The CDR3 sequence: CASSGGSANTGELFF. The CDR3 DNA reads TGTGCCAGCAGTGGAGGGAGCGCGAACACCGGGGAGCTGTTTTTT. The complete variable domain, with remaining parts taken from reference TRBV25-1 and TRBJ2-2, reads EADIYQTPRYLVIGTGKKITLECSQTMGHDKMYWYQQDPGMELHLIHYSYGVNSTEKGDLSSESTVSRIRTEHFPLTLESARPSHTSQYLCASSGGSANTGELFFGEGSRLTVL.

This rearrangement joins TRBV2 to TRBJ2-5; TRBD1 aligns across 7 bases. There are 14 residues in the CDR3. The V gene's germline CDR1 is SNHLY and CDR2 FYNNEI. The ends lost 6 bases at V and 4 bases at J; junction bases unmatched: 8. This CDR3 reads CASSDRVRGETQYF. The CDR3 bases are TGTGCCAGCAGCGACAGGGTGAGGGGAGAGACCCAGTACTTC.

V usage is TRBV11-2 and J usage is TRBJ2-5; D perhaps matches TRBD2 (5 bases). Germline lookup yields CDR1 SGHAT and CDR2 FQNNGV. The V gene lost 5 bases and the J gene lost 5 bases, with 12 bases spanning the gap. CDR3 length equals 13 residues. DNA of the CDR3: TGTGCCAGCAGCACCGGGGTCCGGGAGACCCAGTACTTC. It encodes CASSTGVRETQYF.

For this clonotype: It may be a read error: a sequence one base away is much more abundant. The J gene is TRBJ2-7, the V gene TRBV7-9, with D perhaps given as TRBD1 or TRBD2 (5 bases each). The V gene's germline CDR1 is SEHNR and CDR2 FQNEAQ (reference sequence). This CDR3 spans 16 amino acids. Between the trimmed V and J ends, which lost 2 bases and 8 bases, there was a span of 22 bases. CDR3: CASSLNGALPVSQQYF. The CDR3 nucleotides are TGTGCCAGCAGCTTAAACGGGGCCCTCCCAGTTTCTCAGCAGTACTTC. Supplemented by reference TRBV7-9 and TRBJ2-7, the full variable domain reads DTGVSQNPRHKITKRGQNVTFRCDPISEHNRLYWYRQTLGQGPEFLTYFQNEAQLEKSRLLSDRFSAERPKGSFSTLEIQRTEQGDSAMYLCASSLNGALPVSQQYFGPGTRLTVT.

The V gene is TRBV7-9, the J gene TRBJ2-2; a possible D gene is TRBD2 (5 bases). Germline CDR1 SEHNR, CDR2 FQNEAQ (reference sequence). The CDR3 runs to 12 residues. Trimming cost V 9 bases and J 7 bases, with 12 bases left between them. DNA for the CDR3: TGTGCCAGTACCATCGGGATCGGGGAGCTGTTTTTT. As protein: CASTIGIGELFF.

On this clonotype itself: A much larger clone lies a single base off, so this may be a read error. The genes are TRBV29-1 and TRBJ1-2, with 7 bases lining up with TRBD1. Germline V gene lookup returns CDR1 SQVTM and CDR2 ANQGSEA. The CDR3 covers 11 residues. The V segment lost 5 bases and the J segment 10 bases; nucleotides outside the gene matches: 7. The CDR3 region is CSVRQGADYTF. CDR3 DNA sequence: TGCAGCGTTAGACAGGGAGCGGACTACACCTTC.

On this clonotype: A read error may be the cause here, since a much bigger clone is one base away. In DNA form, the CDR3 reads TGTGCCAGCAGTGAAAGGGACAGACAAGAGGCCCAGTACTTC. Translating it yields CASSERDRQEAQYF. J is TRBJ2-5 and V is TRBV2; 7 bases align to TRBD1. The CDR3 loop spans 14 amino acids. The germline gives CDR1 SNHLY, CDR2 FYNNEI.

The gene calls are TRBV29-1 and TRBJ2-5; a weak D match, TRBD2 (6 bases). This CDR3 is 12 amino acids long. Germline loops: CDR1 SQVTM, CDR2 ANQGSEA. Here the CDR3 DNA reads TGCAGAGTGGCTGCGGGGACGGAGACCCAGTACTTC. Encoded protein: CRVAAGTETQYF.

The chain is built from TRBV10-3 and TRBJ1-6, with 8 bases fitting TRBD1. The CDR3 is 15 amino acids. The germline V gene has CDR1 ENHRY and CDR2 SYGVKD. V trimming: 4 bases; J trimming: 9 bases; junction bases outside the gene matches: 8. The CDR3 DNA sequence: TGTGCCATCAGTGCCGGACAGGGACGTAGTTCACCCCTCCACTTT. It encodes CAISAGQGRSSPLHF.

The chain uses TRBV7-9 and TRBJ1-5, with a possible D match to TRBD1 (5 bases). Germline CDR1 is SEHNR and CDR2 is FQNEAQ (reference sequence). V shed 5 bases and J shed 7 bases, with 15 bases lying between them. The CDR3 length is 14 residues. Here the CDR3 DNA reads TGTGCCAGCAGCCCTGACAGTTTATGGCAGCCCCAGCATTTT. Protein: CASSPDSLWQPQHF. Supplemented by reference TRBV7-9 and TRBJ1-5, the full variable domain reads DTGVSQNPRHKITKRGQNVTFRCDPISEHNRLYWYRQTLGQGPEFLTYFQNEAQLEKSRLLSDRFSAERPKGSFSTLEIQRTEQGDSAMYLCASSPDSLWQPQHFGDGTRLSIL.

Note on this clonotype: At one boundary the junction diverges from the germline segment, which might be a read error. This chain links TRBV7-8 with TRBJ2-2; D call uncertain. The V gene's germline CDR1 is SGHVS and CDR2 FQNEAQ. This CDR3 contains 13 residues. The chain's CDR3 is CASSQTSTGELFF. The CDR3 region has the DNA TGCGCCAGCAGCCAAACGAGCACCGGGGAGCTGTTTTTT.

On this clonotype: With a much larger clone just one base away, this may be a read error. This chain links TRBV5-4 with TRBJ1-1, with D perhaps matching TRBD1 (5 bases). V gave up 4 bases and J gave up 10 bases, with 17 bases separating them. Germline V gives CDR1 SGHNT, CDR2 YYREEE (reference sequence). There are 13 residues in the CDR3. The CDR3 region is CASSMSGQGGAFF. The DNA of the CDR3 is TGTGCCAGCAGCATGTCGGGGCAGGGTGGAGCTTTCTTT.

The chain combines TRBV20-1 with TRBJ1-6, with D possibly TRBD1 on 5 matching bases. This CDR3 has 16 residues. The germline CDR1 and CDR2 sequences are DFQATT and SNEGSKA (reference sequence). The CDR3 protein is CSERGLADSYNSPLHF. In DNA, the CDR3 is TGCAGCGAAAGGGGTCTCGCAGACAGCTATAATTCACCCCTCCACTTT.

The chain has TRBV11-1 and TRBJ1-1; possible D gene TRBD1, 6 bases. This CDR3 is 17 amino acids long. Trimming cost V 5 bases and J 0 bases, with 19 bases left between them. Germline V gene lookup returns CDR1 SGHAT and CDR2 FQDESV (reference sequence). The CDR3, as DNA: TGTGCCAGCAGCGTTGGGGGGGCTGAGCCCATGAACACTGAAGCTTTCTTT. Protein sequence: CASSVGGAEPMNTEAFF. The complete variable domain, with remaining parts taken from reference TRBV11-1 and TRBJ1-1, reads EAEVAQSPRYKITEKSQAVAFWCDPISGHATLYWYRQILGQGPELLVQFQDESVVDDSQLPKDRFSAERLKGVDSTLKIQPAELGDSAMYLCASSVGGAEPMNTEAFFGQGTRLTVV.